This entry features one T cell receptor beta chain sequence. Its antigen is not known. PCR was performed using 60 Vbeta and 13 Jbeta primers. TCRdb's table, derived via immunoSEQ multiplex PCR, lists solely in-frame clones and lacks some. The sample holds 130,000 or so clones; about four fifths are singletons and the top ten take less than 1.1%. These data are taken from a study of cytomegalovirus exposure and HLA in healthy donors. This CDR3 is 13 amino acids long. Germline-derived CDR1 and CDR2 are MNHNS and SASEGT. V lost 5 bases and J 5 bases, leaving 12 bases between the germline ends. Whole-study findings and limits: V- and J-gene trimming of TCR beta was linked (in a later analysis) to a missense DCLRE1C variant. The study recorded some 160 TCR beta chains that were cytomegalovirus-associated. When a later analysis was performed, an Asian-associated ancestry cluster reportedly had fewer N-insertions than the roughly 630-donor mean.

This chain uses TRBV6-1 with TRBJ2-5, with a weak D call TRBD1 (5 bases). The sample was PBMCs. The sequence came from a male donor in good health and CMV-seronegative. The CDR3 region is CASSRIGAETQYF. The CDR3, as DNA: TGTGCCAGCAGTAGGATAGGGGCGGAGACCCAGTACTTC.